This TCR beta chain came from a study of beta chain features in type 1 diabetes. Background on the study: Sorted cells, roughly 100,000,000 in number, were examined across all samples. Study-wide findings and caveats: Researchers report that Type 1 diabetes patients had moderately but significantly shorter TCRB CDR3s across all four CD4+ subsets.

Sequencing targeted expressed TCRB transcripts, as all isolated RNA had been reverse transcribed. Some clones are missing from TCRdb's copy, which holds only in-frame ones; the method was immunoSEQ multiplex PCR. The table records over 200,000 clones, roughly 11% of them present only once. This clone was seen more than once but under ten times. The antigen is unknown. One heparinised draw of blood, averaging about 116 mL, came from each donor. Every sorted population was more than 98% pure. The specimen sequenced was naive CD4+ T cells from blood. This sequence originates from a man younger than 40 with type 1 diabetes.

CDR3 nucleotide sequence: TGTGCCAGCAGCTTCGACAAGAGATATGGCTACACCTTC. Translation: CASSFDKRYGYTF. The V and J genes are TRBV7-9 and TRBJ1-2; D is uncertain. The CDR3 sequence is 13 residues long. CDR1 is SEHNR and CDR2 is FQNEAQ in the germline V gene (reference sequence). The germline V and J ends were trimmed by 3 bases and 5 bases, with 10 bases remaining between them.